The T cell receptor beta chain described here comes from a study of Tregs in tolerant kidney transplant recipients. Turning to this clone: Antigen: not known. The CDR3 goes on 3 residues after the read ends, and that part is filled in from the germline J gene.

Study-level findings and limits: Donor-specific Treg expansion exceeded global Treg expansion in tolerant patients, suggesting antigen drive. For some patients, primers changed over time, blocking nucleotide-level comparison.

Germline loops: CDR1 LNHDA, CDR2 SQIVND (reference sequence). The CDR3 runs 14 residues. V trimming: 6 bases; J trimming: 5 bases; junction bases outside the gene matches: 9. The nonmyeloablative bone marrow transplants came from related graft donors, with transient mixed chimerism. Unstimulated Tregs (CD4+CD25+CD127-) and CD4+CD25- non-Tregs were sorted from PBMCs. Sequencing was performed with immunoSEQ multiplex PCR; in TCRdb, only in-frame clones are kept and a portion is missing. Its clone listing holds some 25,000 clones. This clonotype was obtained from a human patient who received a combined kidney and bone marrow transplant. Certain T cells may be donor cells from the graft. The sample consisted of CD4+ T cells from blood (PBMCs), taken 6 months after the transplant. The chain recombines TRBV19 with TRBJ2-7; 8 bases agree with TRBD1. CDR3: CASSPGQGVHEQYF. The DNA read from the CDR3 is TGTGCCAGTAGCCCAGGACAGGGCGTTCACGAG.